This TCR beta chain was profiled in a study of blood T cells in healthy people across ages. Together with a sample-barcoded 5' primer, a J-beta primer mix was included in a second PCR lasting about 7 to 12 cycles. Via MiXCR, TCRdb re-called the 5' RACE reads, giving one row per CDR3 protein. The sample has some 760,000 distinct CDR3 sequences, approximately 25% seen once. J lost 1 base, V lost 6 bases, and 7 bases had no gene match. The CDR3 length is 16 residues. The sample was also linked to a second study, of T cells of mothers and their children. That publication notes: Amplification in the second PCR used the M1S primer, which added sample barcodes and 2-4 random nucleotides.

The chain uses TRBV12-3 or TRBV12-4 and TRBJ1-3; TRBD1 agrees at 9 bases. This receptor was identified in a boy between 10 and 17 years old in good health. The sequenced sample was blood. The DNA for the CDR3 is TGTGCCAGCAGCAACCCGACAGGGGGGTCTGGAAACACCATATATTTT. Protein product: CASSNPTGGSGNTIYF.